The clone carrying this TCR beta chain was counted at least ten times. Antigen specificity is unknown. The CDR3 length is 14 residues. Losses at the gene ends were 7 bases for V and 5 bases for J; bases not matched to a gene: 10. Germline V gives CDR1 MNHEY, CDR2 SMNVEV (reference sequence). This sample stems from a study of metastatic and nonmetastatic thyroid tumors. Study-level points and caveats: Reportedly, malignant thyroid tumors had significantly higher TCR beta diversity than benign nodules, in blood and tumor.

All patients were treatment-naive before thyroid surgery. From the PCR reads, TCRdb re-called clones with MiXCR. Here the sample spans tens of thousands of clones, 25% to 30% being singletons. The source material was blood. The receptor's source is a female donor with papillary thyroid cancer or a benign thyroid nodule (not recorded which). Some clones in this sample may be carry-over from other donors' samples. The V and J genes are TRBV27 and TRBJ2-5; TRBD2 matches 7 bases. The CDR3 sequence is CASKGSLARETQYF. The CDR3, as DNA: TGTGCCAGCAAGGGATCACTAGCGAGGGAGACCCAGTACTTC.